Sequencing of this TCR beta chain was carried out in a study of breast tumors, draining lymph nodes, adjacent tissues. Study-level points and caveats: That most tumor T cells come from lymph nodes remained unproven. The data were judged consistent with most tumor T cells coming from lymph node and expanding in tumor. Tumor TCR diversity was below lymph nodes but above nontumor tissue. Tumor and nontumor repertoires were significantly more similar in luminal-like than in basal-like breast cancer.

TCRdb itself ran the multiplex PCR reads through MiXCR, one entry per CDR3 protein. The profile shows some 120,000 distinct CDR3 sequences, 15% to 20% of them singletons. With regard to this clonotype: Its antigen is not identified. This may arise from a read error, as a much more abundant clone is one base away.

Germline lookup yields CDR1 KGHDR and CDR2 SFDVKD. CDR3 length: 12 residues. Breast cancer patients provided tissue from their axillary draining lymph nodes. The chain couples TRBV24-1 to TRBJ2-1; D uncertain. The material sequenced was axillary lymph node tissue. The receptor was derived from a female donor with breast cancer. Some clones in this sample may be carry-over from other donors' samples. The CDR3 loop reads CATSDLLGEQLF. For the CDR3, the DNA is TGTGCCACCAGTGATTTGCTTGGTGAGCAGCTCTTC.